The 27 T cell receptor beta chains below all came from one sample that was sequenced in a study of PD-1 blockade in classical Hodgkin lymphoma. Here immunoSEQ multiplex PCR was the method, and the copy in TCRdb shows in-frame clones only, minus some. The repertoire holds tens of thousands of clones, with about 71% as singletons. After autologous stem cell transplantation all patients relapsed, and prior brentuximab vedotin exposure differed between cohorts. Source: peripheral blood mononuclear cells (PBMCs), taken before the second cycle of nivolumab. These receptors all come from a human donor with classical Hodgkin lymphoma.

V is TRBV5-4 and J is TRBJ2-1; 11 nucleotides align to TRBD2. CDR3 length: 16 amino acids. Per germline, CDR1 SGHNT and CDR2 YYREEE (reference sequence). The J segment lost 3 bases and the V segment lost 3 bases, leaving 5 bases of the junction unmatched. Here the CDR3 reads CASSSLAGGRYNEQFF. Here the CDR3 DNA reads TGTGCCAGCAGCTCATTAGCGGGGGGGCGCTACAATGAGCAGTTCTTC. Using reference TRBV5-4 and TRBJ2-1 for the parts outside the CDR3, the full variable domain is ETGVTQSPTHLIKTRGQQVTLRCSSQSGHNTVSWYQQALGQGPQFIFQYYREEENGRGNFPPRFSGLQFPNYSSELNVNALELDDSALYLCASSSLAGGRYNEQFFGPGTRLTVL.

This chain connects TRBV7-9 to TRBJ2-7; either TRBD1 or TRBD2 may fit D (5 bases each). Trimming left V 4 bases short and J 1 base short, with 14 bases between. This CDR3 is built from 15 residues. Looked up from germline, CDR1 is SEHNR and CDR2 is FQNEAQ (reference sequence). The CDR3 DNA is TGTGCCAGCAGCTCAGCCGGGACCGTTTCCTACGAGCAGTACTTC. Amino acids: CASSSAGTVSYEQYF.

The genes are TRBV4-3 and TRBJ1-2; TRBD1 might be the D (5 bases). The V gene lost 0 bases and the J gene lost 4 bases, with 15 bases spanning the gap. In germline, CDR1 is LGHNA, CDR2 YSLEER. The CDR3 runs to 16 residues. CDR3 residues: CASSQELGLQGYGYTF. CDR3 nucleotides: TGCGCCAGCAGCCAAGAGTTGGGACTCCAAGGCTATGGCTACACCTTC.

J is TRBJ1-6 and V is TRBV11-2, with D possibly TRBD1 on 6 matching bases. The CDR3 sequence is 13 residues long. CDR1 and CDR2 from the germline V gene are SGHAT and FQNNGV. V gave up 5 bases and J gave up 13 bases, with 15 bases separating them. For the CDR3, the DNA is TGTGCCAGCAGCGGGGGTTCTAGGGGGCCCCTCCACTTT. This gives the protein CASSGGSRGPLHF.

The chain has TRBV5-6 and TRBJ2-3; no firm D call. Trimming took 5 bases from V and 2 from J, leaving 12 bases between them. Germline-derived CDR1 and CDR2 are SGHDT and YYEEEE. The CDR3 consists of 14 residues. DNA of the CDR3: TGTGCCAGCAGGGGGTATGCAAACACAGATACGCAGTATTTT. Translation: CASRGYANTDTQYF.

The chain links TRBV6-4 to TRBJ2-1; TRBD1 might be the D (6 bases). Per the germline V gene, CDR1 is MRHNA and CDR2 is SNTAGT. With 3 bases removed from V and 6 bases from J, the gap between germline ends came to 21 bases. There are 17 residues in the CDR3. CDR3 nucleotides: TGTGCCAGCAGTGATTTTTCAGTGACAGGACAATCCAATGAGCAGTTCTTC. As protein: CASSDFSVTGQSNEQFF.

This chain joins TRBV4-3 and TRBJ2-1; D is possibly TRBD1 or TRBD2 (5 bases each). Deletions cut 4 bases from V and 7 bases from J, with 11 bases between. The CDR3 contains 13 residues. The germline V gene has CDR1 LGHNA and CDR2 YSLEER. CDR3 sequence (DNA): TGCGCCAGCAGCCGGGGGTGGGGGAATGAGCAGTTCTTC. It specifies CASSRGWGNEQFF.

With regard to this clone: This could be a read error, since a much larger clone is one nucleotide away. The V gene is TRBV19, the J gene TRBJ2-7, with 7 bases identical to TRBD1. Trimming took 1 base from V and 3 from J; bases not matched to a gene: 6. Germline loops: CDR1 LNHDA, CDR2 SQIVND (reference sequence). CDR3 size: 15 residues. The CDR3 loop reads CASSIGGDSFYEQYF. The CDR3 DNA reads TGTGCCAGTAGTATAGGAGGGGACAGTTTCTACGAGCAGTACTTC. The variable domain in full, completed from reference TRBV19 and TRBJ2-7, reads DGGITQSPKYLFRKEGQNVTLSCEQNLNHDAMYWYRQDPGQGLRLIYYSQIVNDFQKGDIAEGYSVSREKKESFPLTVTSAQKNPTAFYLCASSIGGDSFYEQYFGPGTRLTVT.

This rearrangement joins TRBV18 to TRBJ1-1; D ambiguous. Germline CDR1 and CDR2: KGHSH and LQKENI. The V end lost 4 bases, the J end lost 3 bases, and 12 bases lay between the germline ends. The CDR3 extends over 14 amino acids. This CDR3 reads CASSQGSGYTEAFF. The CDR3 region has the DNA TGTGCCAGCTCACAAGGCTCGGGTTACACTGAAGCTTTCTTT.

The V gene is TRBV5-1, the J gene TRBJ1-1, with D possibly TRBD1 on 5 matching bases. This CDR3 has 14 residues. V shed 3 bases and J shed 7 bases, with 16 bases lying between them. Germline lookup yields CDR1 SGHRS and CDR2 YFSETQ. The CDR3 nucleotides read TGCGCCAGCAGCTCGTCAGCTATAACAGGTGAAGCTTTCTTT. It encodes CASSSSAITGEAFF.

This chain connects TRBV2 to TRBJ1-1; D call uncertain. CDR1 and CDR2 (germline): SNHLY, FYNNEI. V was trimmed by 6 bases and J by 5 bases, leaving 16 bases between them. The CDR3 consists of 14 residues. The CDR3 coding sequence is TGTGCCAGCAGCGGAGTTTGGGCGCGGACTGAAGCTTTCTTT. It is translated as CASSGVWARTEAFF.

The CDR3 coding sequence is TGTGCCAGCAGTCCTAGACAGGGGGCGACTGAAGCTTTCTTT. Translated, it gives CASSPRQGATEAFF. This chain uses TRBV28 with TRBJ1-1; 10 bases are a match to TRBD1. Germline V gene lookup returns CDR1 MDHEN and CDR2 SYDVKM. The length of the CDR3 is 14 residues. Trimming took 5 bases from V and 5 from J; bases not matched to a gene: 5. Full variable domain (outside the CDR3, taken from reference TRBV28 and TRBJ1-1): DVKVTQSSRYLVKRTGEKVFLECVQDMDHENMFWYRQDPGLGLRLIYFSYDVKMKEKGDIPEGYSVSREKKERFSLILESASTNQTSMYLCASSPRQGATEAFFGQGTRLTVV.

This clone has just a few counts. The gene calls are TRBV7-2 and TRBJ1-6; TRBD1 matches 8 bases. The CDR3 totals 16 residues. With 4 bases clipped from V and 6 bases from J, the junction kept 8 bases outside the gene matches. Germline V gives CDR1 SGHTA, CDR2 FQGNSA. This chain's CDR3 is CASSYDQGAGNSPLHF. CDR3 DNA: TGTGCCAGCAGCTACGACCAGGGGGCGGGTAATTCACCCCTCCACTTT. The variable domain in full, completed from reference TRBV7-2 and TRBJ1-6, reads GAGVSQSPSNKVTEKGKDVELRCDPISGHTALYWYRQSLGQGLEFLIYFQGNSAPDKSGLPSDRFSAERTGGSVSTLTIQRTQQEDSAVYLCASSYDQGAGNSPLHFGNGTRLTVT.

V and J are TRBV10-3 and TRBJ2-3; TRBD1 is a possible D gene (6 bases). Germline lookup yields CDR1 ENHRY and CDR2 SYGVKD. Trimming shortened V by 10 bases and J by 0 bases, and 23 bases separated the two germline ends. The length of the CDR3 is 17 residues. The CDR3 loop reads CATSSDSRISSTDTQYF. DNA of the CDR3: TGTGCCACGTCGTCGGACAGTCGGATCTCTAGCACAGATACGCAGTATTTT.

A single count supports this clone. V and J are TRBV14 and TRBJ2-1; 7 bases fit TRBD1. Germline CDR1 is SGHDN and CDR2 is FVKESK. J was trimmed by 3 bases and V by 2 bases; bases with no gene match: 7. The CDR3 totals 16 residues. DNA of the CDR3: TGTGCCAGCAGCCAAAACAGGGGTGGGCTCTACAATGAGCAGTTCTTC. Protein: CASSQNRGGLYNEQFF. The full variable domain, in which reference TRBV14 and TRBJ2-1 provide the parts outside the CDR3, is EAGVTQFPSHSVIEKGQTVTLRCDPISGHDNLYWYRRVMGKEIKFLLHFVKESKQDESGMPNNRFLAERTGGTYSTLKVQPAELEDSGVYFCASSQNRGGLYNEQFFGPGTRLTVL.

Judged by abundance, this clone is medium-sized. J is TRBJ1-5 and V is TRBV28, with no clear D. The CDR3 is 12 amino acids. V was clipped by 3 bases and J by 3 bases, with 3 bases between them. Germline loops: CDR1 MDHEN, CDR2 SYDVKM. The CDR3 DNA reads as TGTGCCAGCAGTTTGACCAATCAGCCCCAGCATTTT. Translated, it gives CASSLTNQPQHF.

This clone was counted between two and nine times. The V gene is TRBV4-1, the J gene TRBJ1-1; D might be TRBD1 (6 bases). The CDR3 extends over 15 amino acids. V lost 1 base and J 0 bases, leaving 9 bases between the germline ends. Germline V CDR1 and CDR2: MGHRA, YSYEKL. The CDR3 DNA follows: TGCGCCAGCAGCCAAGTGGCAGGGGTGAACACTGAAGCTTTCTTT. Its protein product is CASSQVAGVNTEAFF.

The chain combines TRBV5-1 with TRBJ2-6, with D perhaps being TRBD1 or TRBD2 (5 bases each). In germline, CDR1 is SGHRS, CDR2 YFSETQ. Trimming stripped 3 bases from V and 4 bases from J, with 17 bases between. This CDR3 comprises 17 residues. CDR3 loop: CASSSRELSPGANVLTF. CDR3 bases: TGCGCCAGCAGCTCCAGGGAGCTGAGCCCCGGGGCCAACGTCCTGACTTTC.

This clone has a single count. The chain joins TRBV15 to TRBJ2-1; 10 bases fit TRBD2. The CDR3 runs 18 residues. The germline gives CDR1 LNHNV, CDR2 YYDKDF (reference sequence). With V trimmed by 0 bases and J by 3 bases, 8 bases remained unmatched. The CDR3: CATSRDLTTSGVYNEQFF. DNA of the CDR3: TGTGCCACCAGCAGAGATCTGACTACTAGCGGGGTCTACAATGAGCAGTTCTTC.

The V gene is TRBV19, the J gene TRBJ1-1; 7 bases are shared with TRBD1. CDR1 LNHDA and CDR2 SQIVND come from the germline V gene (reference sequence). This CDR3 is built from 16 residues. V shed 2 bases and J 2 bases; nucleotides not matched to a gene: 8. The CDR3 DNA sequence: TGTGCCAGTAGTATAAGGAGGACAGGTCTAAACACTGAAGCTTTCTTT. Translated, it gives CASSIRRTGLNTEAFF.

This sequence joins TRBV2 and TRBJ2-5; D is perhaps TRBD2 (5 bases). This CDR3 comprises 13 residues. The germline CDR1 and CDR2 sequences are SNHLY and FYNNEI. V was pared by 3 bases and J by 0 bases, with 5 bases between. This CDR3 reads CASSEDYQETQYF. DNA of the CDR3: TGTGCCAGCAGTGAGGACTACCAAGAGACCCAGTACTTC.

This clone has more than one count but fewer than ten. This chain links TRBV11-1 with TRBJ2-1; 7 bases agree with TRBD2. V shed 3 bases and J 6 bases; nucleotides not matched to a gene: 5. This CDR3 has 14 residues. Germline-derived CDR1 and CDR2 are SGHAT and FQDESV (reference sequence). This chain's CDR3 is CASSLGDYLNEQFF. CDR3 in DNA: TGTGCCAGCAGCTTGGGGGACTATCTCAATGAGCAGTTCTTC.

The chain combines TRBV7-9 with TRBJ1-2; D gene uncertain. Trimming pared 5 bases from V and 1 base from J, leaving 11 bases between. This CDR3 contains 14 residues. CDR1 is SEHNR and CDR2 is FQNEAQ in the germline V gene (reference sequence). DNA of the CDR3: TGTGCCAGCAGCCCGAGCACTATTAACTATGGCTACACCTTC. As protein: CASSPSTINYGYTF. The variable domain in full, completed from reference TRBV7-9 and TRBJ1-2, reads DTGVSQNPRHKITKRGQNVTFRCDPISEHNRLYWYRQTLGQGPEFLTYFQNEAQLEKSRLLSDRFSAERPKGSFSTLEIQRTEQGDSAMYLCASSPSTINYGYTFGSGTRLTVV.

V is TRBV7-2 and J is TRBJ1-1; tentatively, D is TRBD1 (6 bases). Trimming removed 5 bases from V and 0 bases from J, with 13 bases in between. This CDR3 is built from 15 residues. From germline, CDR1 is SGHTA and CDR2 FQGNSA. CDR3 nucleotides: TGTGCCAGCAGCCTGACAGGCCCCCTGAACACTGAAGCTTTCTTT. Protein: CASSLTGPLNTEAFF.

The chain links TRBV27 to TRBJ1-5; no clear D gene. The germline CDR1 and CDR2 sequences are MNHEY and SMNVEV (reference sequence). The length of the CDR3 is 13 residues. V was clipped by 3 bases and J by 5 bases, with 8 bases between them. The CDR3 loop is CASSFGAYQPQHF. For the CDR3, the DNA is TGTGCCAGCAGTTTCGGAGCCTATCAGCCCCAGCATTTT.

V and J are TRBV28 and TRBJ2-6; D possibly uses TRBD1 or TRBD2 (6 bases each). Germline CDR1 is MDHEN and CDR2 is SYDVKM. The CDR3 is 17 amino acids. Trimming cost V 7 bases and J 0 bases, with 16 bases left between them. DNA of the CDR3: TGTGCCAGCACTAAAGTGGGGGGCGGCTCTGGGGCCAACGTCCTGACTTTC. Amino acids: CASTKVGGGSGANVLTF.

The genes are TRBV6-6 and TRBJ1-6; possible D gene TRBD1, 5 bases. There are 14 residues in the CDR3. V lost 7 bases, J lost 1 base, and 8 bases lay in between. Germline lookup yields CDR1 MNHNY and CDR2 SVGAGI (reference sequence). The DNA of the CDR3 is TGTGCCAGCATCCAGGGTTCCTATAATTCACCCCTCCACTTT. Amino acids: CASIQGSYNSPLHF.